This TCR beta chain was documented in a study of blood T cell repertoires in COVID-19. Per the original methods: Cell counts per sample came from amplifying reference gene primers. This table comes from immunoSEQ multiplex PCR, and its TCRdb copy is limited to in-frame clones, with some not included. That table gives V, J and clone size, and the DNA gave D and trimming. The profile shows about 27,000 clones, more than 80% of them singletons. Germline lookup yields CDR1 SGHNT and CDR2 YYREEE (reference sequence). The CDR3 has 12 residues. Trimming cost V 5 bases and J 11 bases; bases outside gene matches: 6.

Material for sequencing was peripheral blood. This receptor was identified in a woman aged 80 or over with acute or convalescent COVID-19. The chain couples TRBV5-4 to TRBJ2-1, with 8 bases identical to TRBD1. CDR3 DNA sequence: TGTGCCAGCAGTTACGGACAGGGTAAGCAGTTCTTC. This encodes CASSYGQGKQFF. The full variable domain, completed using reference TRBV5-4 and TRBJ2-1, is ETGVTQSPTHLIKTRGQQVTLRCSSQSGHNTVSWYQQALGQGPQFIFQYYREEENGRGNFPPRFSGLQFPNYSSELNVNALELDDSALYLCASSYGQGKQFFGPGTRLTVL.